This passage covers 24 T cell receptor beta chains from one sample sequenced in a study of T cells in Graves' hyperthyroidism and ophthalmopathy. Amplified TCR beta CDR3 regions derived from RNA transcripts. A first-round RT-PCR of the TCR CDR3 used the HTBI primer set. TCRdb itself ran the multiplex PCR reads through MiXCR, one entry per CDR3 protein. Here the sample spans hundreds of thousands of distinct CDR3 sequences, approximately 16% being singletons. The sample taken for sequencing was blood. The origin of the receptors is a woman between 18 and 30 years old with Graves' hyperthyroidism.

This clonotype has more than one count but fewer than ten. The rearrangement joins TRBV25-1 to TRBJ2-1, with D uncertain. In germline, CDR1 is MGHDK, CDR2 SYGVNS. The length of the CDR3 is 14 residues. V was trimmed by 3 bases and J by 2 bases, leaving 8 bases between them. This chain's CDR3 is CASSDNGPYNEQFF. The CDR3 nucleotides read TGTGCCAGCAGTGATAACGGCCCCTACAATGAGCAGTTCTTC.

This clonotype turned up a few times. The V gene is TRBV29-1, the J gene TRBJ2-6; D is unclear. Germline loops: CDR1 SQVTM, CDR2 ANQGSEA. The CDR3 has 13 residues. The V and J ends lost 4 bases and 4 bases respectively, with 8 bases between them. The CDR3 DNA sequence: TGCAGCGTTGGACTCCCAGGGGCCAACGTCCTGACTTTC. Amino acid sequence: CSVGLPGANVLTF.

This clonotype showed up just a few times. The CDR3 bases are TGCAGTGCTAGATCCGTCGGGGGACTAGCGGGACCCAAAAACATTCAGTACTTC. The encoded protein is CSARSVGGLAGPKNIQYF. The rearrangement joins TRBV20-1 to TRBJ2-4; 13 bases are a match to TRBD2. Trimming took 2 bases from V and 2 from J; bases not matched to a gene: 9. This CDR3 has 18 residues. Germline V gene sequence: CDR1 DFQATT, CDR2 SNEGSKA (reference sequence).

In this sample, this clonotype turned up many times. This sequence joins TRBV2 and TRBJ2-7; TRBD2 aligns across 7 bases. There are 14 residues in the CDR3. Germline V gene data show CDR1 as SNHLY and CDR2 as FYNNEI. The junction had 11 bases not matched to a gene; V was cut back by 6 bases and J by 6 bases. Here the CDR3 reads CASRGLDSSPEQYF. The CDR3 nucleotides are TGTGCCAGCAGAGGACTAGACTCCTCCCCCGAGCAGTACTTC.

This clonotype has only a few counts. The chain couples TRBV6-6 to TRBJ1-5; a weak D match, TRBD1 (6 bases). The CDR3 covers 20 residues. V was trimmed by 0 bases and J by 0 bases, leaving 21 bases between them. Germline V lookup: CDR1 MNHNY, CDR2 SVGAGI (reference sequence). The CDR3, as DNA: TGTGCCAGCAGTTACTCGATCTGGGGGGGCGAAAGCGATAGCAATCAGCCCCAGCATTTT. It translates to CASSYSIWGGESDSNQPQHF.

Turning to this clonotype: This may be a read error: a much more frequent sequence differs by one nucleotide. The rearrangement links TRBV6-1 to TRBJ2-7, with 10 bases matching TRBD2. The germline CDR1 and CDR2 sequences are MNHNS and SASEGT. CDR3 length equals 16 residues. The CDR3 loop is CVSSEFKLAGFYEQYF. The CDR3 bases are TGTGTCAGCAGTGAGTTCAAACTAGCGGGGTTTTACGAGCAGTACTTC.

In its sample, this clonotype was seen many times. The genes are TRBV20-1 and TRBJ2-7; 8 bases line up with TRBD2. V shed 3 bases and J 7 bases; nucleotides not matched to a gene: 11. Germline loops: CDR1 DFQATT, CDR2 SNEGSKA (reference sequence). The CDR3 has 14 amino acids. The DNA for the CDR3 is TGCAGTGCTAGGCCCGGGACTAGGGGGACAGAGCAGTACTTC. Protein: CSARPGTRGTEQYF.

V is TRBV4-2 and J is TRBJ2-5, with TRBD2 matching 9 bases. Looked up from germline, CDR1 is LGHNA and CDR2 is YNFKEQ. Trimming removed 0 bases from V and 6 bases from J; junction bases left unmatched: 20. This CDR3 contains 20 residues. CDR3 loop: CASSQDGGGVREGRFKTQYF. The CDR3, as DNA: TGTGCCAGCAGCCAAGATGGGGGCGGGGTGCGGGAGGGCCGCTTCAAGACCCAGTACTTC.

This clonotype was seen a handful of times. This may be a read error: a much more frequent sequence differs by one nucleotide. The chain couples TRBV20-1 to TRBJ1-1, with D unresolved. The CDR3 loop spans 11 amino acids. CDR1 is DFQATT, CDR2 SNEGSKA, per germline (reference sequence). The CDR3 sequence is CSARESTGAFF. The CDR3 DNA sequence: TGCAGTGCTAGAGAATCGACTGGAGCTTTCTTT.

This clonotype has just a few counts. V and J are TRBV19 and TRBJ2-1; D perhaps matches TRBD2 (7 bases). CDR1 and CDR2 (germline): LNHDA, SQIVND (reference sequence). V lost 7 bases and J 7 bases, leaving 17 bases between the germline ends. This CDR3 spans 14 amino acids. As DNA, the CDR3 is TGTGCCAGTACCGACGCAGAGGGGGGGAATGAGCAGTTCTTC. Encoded protein: CASTDAEGGNEQFF.

This clonotype was detected ten times or more. V is TRBV7-9 and J is TRBJ2-1; possibly TRBD2 for D (7 bases). Germline V lookup: CDR1 SEHNR, CDR2 FQNEAQ (reference sequence). This CDR3 region has 16 residues. Trimming shortened V by 5 bases and J by 9 bases, and 23 bases separated the two germline ends. The CDR3 spells CASSQPTGGASGEQFF. The CDR3 nucleotides are TGTGCCAGCAGCCAACCCACTGGGGGGGCCTCTGGTGAGCAGTTCTTC.

The chain couples TRBV5-5 to TRBJ2-1, with TRBD2 matching 7 bases. Germline values: CDR1 SGHKS, CDR2 YYEKEE (reference sequence). The ends lost 3 bases at V and 8 bases at J; junction bases unmatched: 8. The CDR3 length is 14 residues. The CDR3 sequence is CASSSAGRSYEQFF. The CDR3 nucleotides read TGTGCCAGCAGCTCAGCGGGGAGGAGCTATGAGCAGTTCTTC.

This chain links TRBV13 with TRBJ2-5; TRBD1 or TRBD2 may be the D gene (6 bases each). V lost 5 bases and J 0 bases, leaving 16 bases between the germline ends. The CDR3 extends over 16 amino acids. Per germline, CDR1 PRHDT and CDR2 FYEKMQ (reference sequence). The DNA of the CDR3 is TGTGCCAGCAGCCCCGCACGGGGGCCCCACCAAGAGACCCAGTACTTC. Its protein is CASSPARGPHQETQYF.

This clonotype was counted between two and nine times. V usage is TRBV12-5 and J usage is TRBJ2-1; TRBD2 matches at 10 bases. J lost 5 bases, V lost 2 bases, and 0 bases had no gene match. CDR1 is LGHNT and CDR2 is FRNRAP in the germline V gene. CDR3 length: 14 amino acids. The CDR3 nucleotides read TGTGCTAGTGGTTTGACTAGCGGGAACAATGAGCAGTTCTTC. Its translation: CASGLTSGNNEQFF.

This clonotype has ten or more counts. The chain joins TRBV24-1 to TRBJ1-1; a weak D match, TRBD1 (5 bases). Trimming cost V 5 bases and J 4 bases, with 16 bases left between them. Germline CDR1 is KGHDR and CDR2 is SFDVKD. CDR3 length: 15 residues. The CDR3 DNA reads as TGTGCCACCAGTGGAACACGAGGGACCCTCACTGAAGCTTTCTTT. This gives the protein CATSGTRGTLTEAFF.

The CDR3 nucleotides read TGTGCCAGCAGCCAAGTAGCGGGGGGGCCTGTAGATACGCAGTATTTT. This translates into CASSQVAGGPVDTQYF. V and J are TRBV14 and TRBJ2-3; 11 bases map to TRBD2. There are 16 residues in the CDR3. Germline assignment: CDR1 SGHDN and CDR2 FVKESK. V lost 1 base, J lost 5 bases, and 5 bases stayed unmatched.

The chain recombines TRBV28 with TRBJ2-7; possibly TRBD1 or TRBD2 for D (5 bases each). CDR1 is MDHEN, CDR2 SYDVKM, per germline. The CDR3 totals 17 residues. V lost 5 bases, J lost 1 base, and 21 bases lay in between. CDR3 sequence reads: CASSPYFAGTLSYEQYF. In DNA form, the CDR3 reads TGTGCCAGCAGTCCTTATTTCGCCGGGACGCTATCCTACGAGCAGTACTTC.

Ten or more counts support this clonotype. The chain recombines TRBV5-1 with TRBJ2-3; TRBD1 or TRBD2 may be the D gene (6 bases each). Germline V CDR1 and CDR2: SGHRS, YFSETQ. This CDR3 is 14 amino acids long. V lost 4 bases and J 3 bases, leaving 12 bases between the germline ends. CDR3 DNA sequence: TGCGCCAGCAGCGGAGGGACACAGACAGATACGCAGTATTTT. It codes for CASSGGTQTDTQYF.

This sequence joins TRBV6-1 and TRBJ1-1, with no clear D. Per germline, CDR1 MNHNS and CDR2 SASEGT. The CDR3 consists of 10 residues. V dropped 2 bases and J dropped 9 bases, with 4 bases sitting between them. The CDR3 protein is CASSEQKAFF. DNA for the CDR3: TGTGCCAGCAGTGAACAGAAAGCTTTCTTT.

This clonotype was recorded many times. The chain recombines TRBV3-1 with TRBJ1-1; 11 nucleotides agree with TRBD1. This CDR3 has 17 residues. Looked up from germline, CDR1 is LGHDT and CDR2 is YNNKEL (reference sequence). The V gene end was trimmed by 3 bases and the J gene end by 1 base; junction bases not matched to a gene: 7. The CDR3 sequence is CASSHLPGQGENTEAFF. In DNA, the CDR3 is TGTGCCAGCAGCCACCTCCCGGGACAGGGGGAGAACACTGAAGCTTTCTTT.

A word on this clonotype: A read error may explain this, as a much larger clone is one base away. The gene calls are TRBV7-9 and TRBJ2-2; possible D gene TRBD2, 5 bases. The CDR3 is made up of 13 amino acids. Germline V gene sequence: CDR1 SEHNR, CDR2 FQNEAQ (reference sequence). The CDR3 region is CASSSGQTGELLF. For the CDR3, the DNA is TGTGCCAGCAGCTCGGGCCAAACCGGGGAGCTGCTTTTT.

This clonotype was detected many times. The J gene is TRBJ2-1, the V gene TRBV9, with D hard to call. Germline CDR1 is SGDLS and CDR2 is YYNGEE. V was trimmed by 0 bases and J by 9 bases, leaving 10 bases between them. The CDR3 length is 13 residues. The DNA of the CDR3 is TGTGCCAGCAGCGTAGGGGGAATGGGTGAGCAGTTCTTC. Translating it yields CASSVGGMGEQFF. Full variable domain (missing parts from reference TRBV9 and TRBJ2-1): DSGVTQTPKHLITATGQRVTLRCSPRSGDLSVYWYQQSLDQGLQFLIQYYNGEERAKGNILERFSAQQFPDLHSELNLSSLELGDSALYFCASSVGGMGEQFFGPGTRLTVL.

The rearrangement joins TRBV14 to TRBJ2-3, with D perhaps given as TRBD1 or TRBD2 (5 bases each). Germline V lookup: CDR1 SGHDN, CDR2 FVKESK. Trimming stripped 6 bases from V and 0 bases from J, with 13 bases between. CDR3 size: 15 residues. The CDR3 protein is CASRSAEGSTDTQYF. The CDR3 nucleotides are TGTGCCAGCAGGTCCGCTGAGGGGAGCACAGATACGCAGTATTTT. Looking up the rest from reference TRBV14 and TRBJ2-3 gives the full variable domain: EAGVTQFPSHSVIEKGQTVTLRCDPISGHDNLYWYRRVMGKEIKFLLHFVKESKQDESGMPNNRFLAERTGGTYSTLKVQPAELEDSGVYFCASRSAEGSTDTQYFGPGTRLTVL.

The J gene is TRBJ2-1, the V gene TRBV28; 10 bases agree with TRBD2. V gave up 4 bases and J gave up 7 bases; unmatched junction bases: 7. Germline V gives CDR1 MDHEN, CDR2 SYDVKM. The CDR3 contains 15 residues. CDR3 sequence reads: CASSSAGGWVNEQFF. DNA for the CDR3: TGTGCCAGCAGTTCAGCGGGAGGGTGGGTTAATGAGCAGTTCTTC.